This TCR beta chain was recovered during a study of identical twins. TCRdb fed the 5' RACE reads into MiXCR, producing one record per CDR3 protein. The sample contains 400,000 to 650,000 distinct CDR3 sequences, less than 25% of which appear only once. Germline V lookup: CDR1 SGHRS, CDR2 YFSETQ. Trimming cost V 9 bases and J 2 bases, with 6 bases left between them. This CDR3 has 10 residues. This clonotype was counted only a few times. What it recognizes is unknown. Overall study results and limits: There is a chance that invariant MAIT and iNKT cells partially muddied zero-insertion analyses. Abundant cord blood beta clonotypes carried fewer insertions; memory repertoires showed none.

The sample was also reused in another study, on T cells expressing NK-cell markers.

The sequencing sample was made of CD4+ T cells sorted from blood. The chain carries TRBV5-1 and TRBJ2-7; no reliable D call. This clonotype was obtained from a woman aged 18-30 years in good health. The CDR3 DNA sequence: TGCGCCACCGCCCCCTACGAGCAGTACTTC. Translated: CATAPYEQYF.